This T cell receptor (beta chain) appears in the sequencing data of a study of CD8 T cells in ankylosing spondylitis. V lost 6 bases and J 4 bases, leaving 15 bases between the germline ends. CDR3 length: 15 residues. Germline assignment: CDR1 SGHTA and CDR2 FQGNSA. One entry per CDR3 protein, called by TCRdb with MiXCR from the 5' RACE reads. The table has around 300,000 distinct CDR3 sequences, roughly 15% seen once. V and J are TRBV7-2 and TRBJ2-2; the D gene could be TRBD1 or TRBD2 (5 bases each). The receptor comes from a male donor with ankylosing spondylitis or in good health (not recorded which). The sample taken for sequencing was blood, either unsorted or a sorted T cell fraction (not recorded which). CDR3 bases: TGTGCCAGCAGTCGCGAGGGGCCCGGCACCGGGGAGCTGTTTTTT. Its protein is CASSREGPGTGELFF.